The sample holds many counts of the clone carrying this T cell receptor (beta chain). The target antigen is unknown. The time point is: persistent/refractory GD, antithyroid drugs over 5 years with positive TRAb. The TCR library used RNA extracted from PBMCs. All patients originated from an endocrinology department located in Xi'an, China. The V end lost 5 bases, the J end lost 3 bases, and 19 bases lay between the germline ends. Germline V gene sequence: CDR1 ENHRY, CDR2 SYGVKD. The CDR3 totals 16 residues. The source of the sample is a study of regulatory T cells in long-lasting Graves disease. Study information: Patients met the persistent Graves' disease definition after over 5 years of antithyroid drugs with positive TSH receptor antibodies.

Study-wide findings and caveats: TCR diversity in persistent Graves' patients was below that of newly diagnosed ones. Patients with persistent disease showed a bias toward TRBV28, TRBJ1-2 and TRBJ2-5.

Building the TCR beta libraries relied on iRepertoire HTBI primers, and CDR3 regions underwent Arm-PCR. TCRdb redid the calling of the multiplex PCR reads with MiXCR, one entry per CDR3 protein. Altogether roughly 300,000 distinct CDR3 sequences are present, under 25% being singletons, with the ten largest covering 56%. The specimen was peripheral blood mononuclear cells (PBMCs), collected when the disease was refractory, from a patient treated with antithyroid drugs. The TCR originated in a female donor with Graves disease. This rearrangement joins TRBV10-3 to TRBJ2-5, with D uncertain. CDR3: CAISNSNSAPKETQYF. The DNA of the CDR3 is TGTGCCATCAGTAACTCCAACAGTGCCCCTAAAGAGACCCAGTACTTC.